This entry lists 26 T cell receptor beta chains sequenced from one sample in a study of lymphopenia after photon versus proton radiotherapy. The data were produced by immunoSEQ multiplex PCR, yet TCRdb's version contains in-frame clones alone and is incomplete. Among about 16,000 clones, around nine tenths were seen once, and the ten largest hold under 60%. The specimen was peripheral blood, collected from a patient treated with proton-based radiotherapy. Receptors were obtained from a woman aged 55-69 years with cholangiocarcinoma. Some clones in this sample may be carry-over from other donors' samples.

The V call is TRBV27, the J call TRBJ1-1, with TRBD1 as a possible D gene (5 bases). V was pared by 3 bases and J by 6 bases, with 11 bases between. This CDR3 contains 13 residues. Germline values: CDR1 MNHEY, CDR2 SMNVEV (reference sequence). The CDR3 here is CASSFLGTPEAFF. CDR3 nucleotides: TGTGCCAGCAGTTTTCTTGGGACCCCTGAAGCTTTCTTT.

V and J are TRBV5-5 and TRBJ1-1; 10 nucleotides align to TRBD1. Germline assignment: CDR1 SGHKS and CDR2 YYEKEE (reference sequence). This CDR3 has 16 amino acids. Trimming cost V 4 bases and J 1 base; bases outside gene matches: 7. The CDR3, as DNA: TGTGCCAGCAGCAATAGACAGGGGGCTGGGAACACTGAAGCTTTCTTT. Translation gives CASSNRQGAGNTEAFF.

This chain links TRBV29-1 with TRBJ2-7, with 10 bases identical to TRBD2. Per the germline V gene, CDR1 is SQVTM and CDR2 is ANQGSEA. This CDR3 is built from 14 residues. The V segment lost 0 bases and the J segment 6 bases; nucleotides outside the gene matches: 5. The CDR3 DNA reads TGCAGCGTTGAAGAAGTAGCGGGAGGTGGCGAGCAGTACTTC. Translation: CSVEEVAGGGEQYF.

The CDR3 nucleotides read TGTGCCAGCAGGGTCTTCACAGGGGGGACCGGGGAGCTGTTTTTT. Its translation is CASRVFTGGTGELFF. The chain uses TRBV2 and TRBJ2-2; 8 bases map to TRBD1. This CDR3 is 15 amino acids long. Germline V CDR1 and CDR2: SNHLY, FYNNEI. V lost 6 bases, J lost 5 bases, and 8 bases stayed unmatched.

This clone was seen a handful of times. The chain joins TRBV7-9 to TRBJ2-7; D gene ambiguous. The germline V gene encodes CDR1 SEHNR and CDR2 FQNEAQ (reference sequence). The CDR3 sequence is 12 residues long. The V gene lost 4 bases and the J gene lost 6 bases, with 10 bases spanning the gap. CDR3 sequence (DNA): TGTGCCAGCAGCTACATACGATCCGAGCAGTACTTC. Its protein is CASSYIRSEQYF.

This clone was picked up a small number of times. V and J are TRBV7-6 and TRBJ1-1, with no clear D. CDR3 length: 14 amino acids. Germline V gives CDR1 SGHVS, CDR2 FNYEAQ. Trimming pared 5 bases from V and 3 bases from J, leaving 13 bases between. The CDR3 loop is CASSPGQRHTEAFF. CDR3 coding DNA: TGTGCCAGCAGCCCCGGGCAGAGGCACACTGAAGCTTTCTTT.

The chain employs TRBV7-2 and TRBJ2-7, with TRBD2 matching 7 bases. J lost 4 bases, V lost 3 bases, and 9 bases had no gene match. Germline V CDR1 and CDR2: SGHTA, FQGNSA. This CDR3 spans 15 amino acids. Here the CDR3 reads CASSFYGTTTYEQYF. The CDR3 bases are TGTGCCAGCAGCTTTTATGGGACTACCACTTACGAGCAGTACTTC.

This clone came up once. The chain carries TRBV19 and TRBJ1-4, with a weak D call TRBD1 (5 bases). CDR3 length: 14 amino acids. Per the germline V gene, CDR1 is LNHDA and CDR2 is SQIVND (reference sequence). V was shortened by 2 bases and J by 8 bases, with 12 bases between the two germline ends. The CDR3 spells CASSIPGRKEKLFF. The DNA of the CDR3 is TGTGCCAGTAGTATACCGGGACGGAAAGAAAAACTGTTTTTT.

CDR3 nucleotides: TGTGCCAGCAGCGCCCAACAGGCCTCCCGTCTCAATCAGCCCCAGCATTTT. Encoded protein: CASSAQQASRLNQPQHF. This chain joins TRBV7-8 and TRBJ1-5; maybe TRBD1 (5 bases). V shed 5 bases and J shed 3 bases, with 20 bases lying between them. The CDR3 consists of 17 residues. CDR1 SGHVS and CDR2 FQNEAQ come from the germline V gene.

The rearrangement joins TRBV25-1 to TRBJ2-5; 11 bases match TRBD2. The CDR3 contains 18 residues. V shed 4 bases and J 1 base; nucleotides not matched to a gene: 11. CDR1 is MGHDK, CDR2 SYGVNS, per germline. The CDR3 is CASSGNSGRAGSQETQYF. CDR3 nucleotide sequence: TGTGCCAGCAGTGGTAATAGCGGGAGGGCCGGGAGCCAAGAGACCCAGTACTTC.

This CDR3 is CASSVAEGFGQPQHF. In DNA, the CDR3 is TGTGCCAGCAGCGTAGCGGAGGGTTTCGGTCAGCCCCAGCATTTT. The chain joins TRBV9 to TRBJ1-5; D is ambiguous. Trimming removed 0 bases from V and 6 bases from J, with 13 bases in between. Germline loops: CDR1 SGDLS, CDR2 YYNGEE. The CDR3 consists of 15 residues.

This clone was found once. This chain links TRBV7-3 with TRBJ2-7; TRBD1 agrees at 9 bases. The CDR3 spans 14 residues. The junction had 12 bases not matched to a gene; V was cut back by 2 bases and J by 13 bases. Germline values: CDR1 SGHTA, CDR2 FQGTGA. DNA for the CDR3: TGTGCCAGCAGCTTATCCCGGGGACAGGGCATTTTCTACTTC. Its protein is CASSLSRGQGIFYF. The full variable domain, with the rest looked up from reference TRBV7-3 and TRBJ2-7, is GAGVSQTPSNKVTEKGKYVELRCDPISGHTALYWYRQSLGQGPEFLIYFQGTGAADDSGLPNDRFFAVRPEGSVSTLKIQRTERGDSAVYLCASSLSRGQGIFYFGPGTRLTVT.

J is TRBJ1-1 and V is TRBV7-2; D call uncertain. The germline V and J ends were trimmed by 5 bases and 8 bases, with 12 bases remaining between them. Germline lookup yields CDR1 SGHTA and CDR2 FQGNSA. The CDR3 is 12 amino acids. CDR3 amino acids: CASSPPGTEAFF. Written as DNA, the CDR3 is TGTGCCAGCAGCCCACCAGGAACCGAAGCTTTCTTT. The full variable domain, its missing parts supplied by reference TRBV7-2 and TRBJ1-1, is GAGVSQSPSNKVTEKGKDVELRCDPISGHTALYWYRQSLGQGLEFLIYFQGNSAPDKSGLPSDRFSAERTGGSVSTLTIQRTQQEDSAVYLCASSPPGTEAFFGQGTRLTVV.

This clone is a singleton in its sample. The J gene is TRBJ2-2, the V gene TRBV29-1; D is perhaps TRBD1 (6 bases). The V gene's germline CDR1 is SQVTM and CDR2 ANQGSEA. The CDR3 is 12 residues long. The germline V and J ends were trimmed by 7 bases and 1 base, with 7 bases remaining between them. CDR3 region: CSAGQNTGELFF. DNA of the CDR3: TGCAGCGCGGGACAGAACACCGGGGAGCTGTTTTTT.

V usage is TRBV5-6 and J usage is TRBJ2-5; a weak D match, TRBD2 (6 bases). CDR3 length: 13 residues. With 5 bases removed from V and 2 bases from J, the gap between germline ends came to 10 bases. Germline lookup yields CDR1 SGHDT and CDR2 YYEEEE. This CDR3 is CASRIGGQETQYF. The CDR3 DNA is TGTGCCAGCAGAATTGGGGGGCAAGAGACCCAGTACTTC.

The rearrangement uses TRBV12-5 and TRBJ1-3; D gene unclear. The germline V and J ends were trimmed by 6 bases and 2 bases, with 5 bases remaining between them. CDR1 and CDR2 (germline): LGHNT, FRNRAP. The CDR3 has 12 amino acids. The CDR3: CASGRPGNTIYF. The DNA for the CDR3 is TGTGCTAGTGGGAGGCCTGGAAACACCATATATTTT.

The rearrangement links TRBV11-2 to TRBJ2-7; 11 positions agree with TRBD2. The CDR3 covers 15 residues. Germline trimming cut 4 bases from V and 5 bases from J; bases unmatched to any gene: 7. The germline gives CDR1 SGHAT, CDR2 FQNNGV. The CDR3 loop reads CASSSSSGRSHEQYF. The DNA of the CDR3 is TGTGCCAGCAGCTCCTCTAGCGGGAGGAGCCACGAGCAGTACTTC.

This chain links TRBV2 with TRBJ1-2; 7 nucleotides agree with TRBD1. The germline gives CDR1 SNHLY, CDR2 FYNNEI. The CDR3 has 13 residues. V was clipped by 6 bases and J by 3 bases; unmatched bases: 4. Here the CDR3 reads CASSNTGDYGYTF. For the CDR3, the DNA is TGTGCCAGCAGCAACACAGGGGACTATGGCTACACCTTC.

This chain connects TRBV10-2 to TRBJ2-1; 8 bases match TRBD1. CDR1 and CDR2 (germline): WSHSY, SAAADI. The CDR3 has 18 residues. Trimming cost V 3 bases and J 8 bases; bases outside gene matches: 18. The CDR3 coding sequence is TGCGCCAGCAGTGATGCCGGGACAGGATCTGGGGGAAGAGATGAGCAGTTCTTC. Translating gives CASSDAGTGSGGRDEQFF.

The chain carries TRBV5-1 and TRBJ1-4, with a possible D match to TRBD1 (6 bases). Germline V lookup: CDR1 SGHRS, CDR2 YFSETQ. V gave up 4 bases and J gave up 6 bases, with 13 bases separating them. The CDR3 loop spans 14 amino acids. In DNA, the CDR3 is TGCGCCAGCAGCGACCCCGAGGGGGATGAAAAACTGTTTTTT. Translated: CASSDPEGDEKLFF.

The CDR3 region has the DNA TGTGCCAGCTCACCTCTGAGTCAGCTGAATGAGCAGTTCTTC. Encoded protein: CASSPLSQLNEQFF. The chain has TRBV18 and TRBJ2-1; no clear D gene. The CDR3 runs to 14 residues. V was trimmed by 3 bases and J by 7 bases, leaving 13 bases between them. Germline loops: CDR1 KGHSH, CDR2 LQKENI.

The chain links TRBV27 to TRBJ1-5, with 11 bases identical to TRBD1. Looked up from germline, CDR1 is MNHEY and CDR2 is SMNVEV (reference sequence). The ends lost 5 bases at V and 4 bases at J; junction bases unmatched: 7. The CDR3 covers 16 residues. The CDR3 nucleotides are TGTGCCAGCAGTCACGGACAGGGGGCAAGGAATCAGCCCCAGCATTTT. Amino acids: CASSHGQGARNQPQHF.

The genes are TRBV2 and TRBJ1-5; D might be TRBD1 (6 bases). Trimming took 4 bases from V and 8 from J, leaving 18 bases between them. This CDR3 comprises 15 residues. Germline values: CDR1 SNHLY, CDR2 FYNNEI. The CDR3 spells CASSANRNREKPQHF. DNA of the CDR3: TGTGCCAGCAGTGCTAACCGAAACAGGGAAAAGCCCCAGCATTTT. The whole variable domain, filled in from reference TRBV2 and TRBJ1-5, reads EPEVTQTPSHQVTQMGQEVILRCVPISNHLYFYWYRQILGQKVEFLVSFYNNEISEKSEIFDDQFSVERPDGSNFTLKIRSTKLEDSAMYFCASSANRNREKPQHFGDGTRLSIL.

This chain's CDR3 is CASSNPSFPTDTQYF. The CDR3 DNA sequence: TGTGCCAGCAGTAACCCTAGTTTTCCCACAGATACGCAGTATTTT. The rearrangement links TRBV2 to TRBJ2-3; D gene ambiguous. Germline V gene data show CDR1 as SNHLY and CDR2 as FYNNEI. The V end lost 5 bases, the J end lost 2 bases, and 14 bases lay between the germline ends. CDR3 length equals 15 residues.

V and J are TRBV5-1 and TRBJ1-1, with D uncertain. V dropped 0 bases and J dropped 2 bases, with 8 bases sitting between them. The CDR3 runs to 14 residues. Germline V gene data show CDR1 as SGHRS and CDR2 as YFSETQ. The DNA of the CDR3 is TGCGCCAGCAGCTTGGGGCAGCCTAACACTGAAGCTTTCTTT. Its translation is CASSLGQPNTEAFF.

The J gene is TRBJ1-1, the V gene TRBV4-3; the D gene is possibly TRBD1 (6 bases). With 1 base removed from V and 9 bases from J, the gap between germline ends came to 12 bases. This CDR3 is built from 13 residues. Per the germline V gene, CDR1 is LGHNA and CDR2 is YSLEER. The CDR3 coding sequence is TGCGCCAGCAGCCAAGCCGGGACACCCCAAGCTTTCTTT. It codes for CASSQAGTPQAFF.